The 15 T cell receptor beta chains presented below share a single source sample, sequenced in a study of blood T cell repertoires in COVID-19. Measured with immunoSEQ multiplex PCR; TCRdb has only the in-frame clones, and not every one. The sample includes 350,000 or so clones, more than 70% of them seen just once. The sample taken for sequencing was peripheral blood. These receptors were obtained from a woman aged 55-69 years with COVID-19, enrolled during active disease.

The chain uses TRBV18 and TRBJ1-6; 7 bases match TRBD1. Germline trimming cut 2 bases from V and 10 bases from J; bases unmatched to any gene: 5. The CDR3 runs 14 residues. The germline V gene encodes CDR1 KGHSH and CDR2 LQKENI. This CDR3 reads CASSPTGETSPLHF. The DNA for the CDR3 is TGTGCCAGCTCACCAACAGGGGAGACATCACCCCTCCACTTT.

J is TRBJ2-3 and V is TRBV5-1, with TRBD2 matching 11 bases. The length of the CDR3 is 15 residues. V shed 6 bases and J 4 bases; nucleotides not matched to a gene: 7. Germline lookup yields CDR1 SGHRS and CDR2 YFSETQ. The CDR3 is CASNIAGGLPDTQYF. In nucleotides, the CDR3 is TGCGCCAGCAATATAGCGGGGGGGCTACCAGATACGCAGTATTTT.

The chain recombines TRBV7-6 with TRBJ2-7; 8 bases are shared with TRBD1. Losses at the gene ends were 3 bases for V and 1 base for J; bases not matched to a gene: 8. CDR1 SGHVS and CDR2 FNYEAQ come from the germline V gene. This CDR3 region has 16 residues. CDR3 DNA sequence: TGTGCCAGCAGCTTTCAGGGGGCGTCAAGATCCTACGAGCAGTACTTC. Amino acid sequence: CASSFQGASRSYEQYF.

This chain joins TRBV6-1 and TRBJ1-1, with 7 nucleotides matching TRBD1. CDR3 length equals 14 residues. J lost 4 bases, V lost 3 bases, and 5 bases had no gene match. Per the germline V gene, CDR1 is MNHNS and CDR2 is SASEGT. CDR3 bases: TGTGCCAGCAGTGAGACAGGGCGTGGCACTGAAGCTTTCTTT. It is translated as CASSETGRGTEAFF.

This rearrangement joins TRBV27 to TRBJ1-1; no clear D gene. CDR1 is MNHEY and CDR2 is SMNVEV in the germline V gene (reference sequence). CDR3 length: 14 residues. The V and J ends lost 3 bases and 5 bases respectively, with 13 bases between them. Here the CDR3 DNA reads TGTGCCAGCAGTTTTAGCGAGCGGGAGACTGAAGCTTTCTTT. Its translation is CASSFSERETEAFF.

The chain combines TRBV7-2 with TRBJ1-2, with a weak D call TRBD1 (6 bases). The CDR3 is 15 residues long. V lost 4 bases to trimming and J lost 2 bases, with 14 bases between them. Germline assignment: CDR1 SGHTA and CDR2 FQGNSA. The CDR3 DNA reads as TGTGCCAGCAGCTCCCGCCCAGGGGCGAACTATGGCTACACCTTC. It is translated as CASSSRPGANYGYTF.

The V and J genes are TRBV2 and TRBJ1-2; unclear D gene. V lost 2 bases, J lost 4 bases, and 8 bases lay in between. CDR1 SNHLY and CDR2 FYNNEI come from the germline V gene. CDR3 length equals 13 residues. CDR3 amino acids: CASSERGGYGYTF. The CDR3 region has the DNA TGTGCCAGCAGTGAACGGGGTGGCTATGGCTACACCTTC.

This clone was detected a few times. The chain has TRBV7-9 and TRBJ2-5; 8 nucleotides line up with TRBD2. The CDR3 length is 16 residues. The germline CDR1 and CDR2 sequences are SEHNR and FQNEAQ (reference sequence). Trimming at V came to 1 base and at J to 1 base, leaving 5 bases not matched to a gene. This chain's CDR3 is CASSLGPGGSQETQYF. As DNA, the CDR3 is TGTGCCAGCAGCTTAGGTCCGGGAGGGAGCCAAGAGACCCAGTACTTC.

The rearrangement links TRBV7-8 to TRBJ1-1, with TRBD1 matching 7 bases. Germline loops: CDR1 SGHVS, CDR2 FQNEAQ. Trimming removed 5 bases from V and 3 bases from J; junction bases left unmatched: 6. CDR3 length: 14 residues. CDR3 nucleotides: TGTGCCAGCAGCCCAACAGGGGCCTACACTGAAGCTTTCTTT. It codes for CASSPTGAYTEAFF.

This sequence joins TRBV5-1 and TRBJ1-3; 7 nucleotides agree with TRBD1. CDR1 and CDR2 from the germline V gene are SGHRS and YFSETQ. The CDR3 runs to 15 residues. V dropped 2 bases and J dropped 4; count of bases not matched to a gene: 6. The CDR3 reads CASSFSGGSGNTIYF. As DNA, the CDR3 is TGCGCCAGCAGCTTTTCAGGGGGATCCGGAAACACCATATATTTT.

This chain links TRBV7-9 with TRBJ1-2; D gene ambiguous. This CDR3 contains 13 residues. Looked up from germline, CDR1 is SEHNR and CDR2 is FQNEAQ (reference sequence). V was shortened by 5 bases and J by 4 bases, with 11 bases between the two germline ends. CDR3 coding DNA: TGTGCCAGCAGCCTCAGGACTGGCTATGGCTACACCTTC. Translation: CASSLRTGYGYTF.

This chain uses TRBV11-3 with TRBJ2-7; D not resolved. Trimming cost V 4 bases and J 9 bases, with 16 bases left between them. CDR1 is SGHNT, CDR2 YENEEA, per germline. This CDR3 spans 13 amino acids. DNA of the CDR3: TGTGCCAGCAGCTCAACCTCCCTCACGGGGCAGTACTTC. Its translation is CASSSTSLTGQYF.

The chain joins TRBV19 to TRBJ1-5, with 8 bases matching TRBD1. This CDR3 is built from 17 residues. Per germline, CDR1 LNHDA and CDR2 SQIVND (reference sequence). V was clipped by 5 bases and J by 0 bases; unmatched bases: 9. CDR3 DNA sequence: TGTGCCAGTAGTTCCGGGACAGGAATTTATAGCAATCAGCCCCAGCATTTT. Its protein product is CASSSGTGIYSNQPQHF. Full variable domain (missing parts from reference TRBV19 and TRBJ1-5): DGGITQSPKYLFRKEGQNVTLSCEQNLNHDAMYWYRQDPGQGLRLIYYSQIVNDFQKGDIAEGYSVSREKKESFPLTVTSAQKNPTAFYLCASSSGTGIYSNQPQHFGDGTRLSIL.

This clone occurred a few times. The chain recombines TRBV6-5 with TRBJ1-3; D is uncertain. CDR3 size: 16 residues. V shed 2 bases and J shed 0 bases, with 11 bases lying between them. Germline values: CDR1 MNHEY, CDR2 SVGAGI. The CDR3 DNA reads as TGTGCCAGCAGTTACGAGGCCCGCTTCTCTGGAAACACCATATATTTT. Protein sequence: CASSYEARFSGNTIYF.

The rearrangement uses TRBV4-1 and TRBJ1-2; D ambiguous. CDR3 length: 16 residues. V was pared by 0 bases and J by 4 bases, with 15 bases between. Germline CDR1 is MGHRA and CDR2 is YSYEKL. The CDR3 spells CASSQDKRGSFYGYTF. The CDR3 coding sequence is TGCGCCAGCAGCCAAGATAAACGCGGGTCCTTCTATGGCTACACCTTC.